These 29 T cell receptor beta chains came from one sample sequenced in a study of T cell responses to AZD1222 COVID-19 vaccine. Clones were sequenced by immunoSEQ multiplex PCR, and TCRdb holds only the in-frame ones, with some missing. In the table there are around 120,000 clones, approximately 94% of which are singletons. Sequencing was performed on peripheral blood, taken 28 days after the second AZD1222 dose. Receptors originate from an adult who received the AZD1222 COVID-19 vaccine.

The V gene is TRBV18, the J gene TRBJ2-7; TRBD1 aligns across 7 bases. This CDR3 comprises 15 residues. Germline CDR1 KGHSH, CDR2 LQKENI. V shed 2 bases and J 0 bases; nucleotides not matched to a gene: 4. CDR3 in DNA: TGTGCCAGCTCACCAAGGGACAGCTTCTCCTACGAGCAGTACTTC. This gives the protein CASSPRDSFSYEQYF.

The CDR3 nucleotides read TGTGCCAGCAGCATCTGGACAGGAACAGGGGAGCAGTTCTTC. This sequence encodes CASSIWTGTGEQFF. This chain uses TRBV5-4 with TRBJ2-1; 7 bases map to TRBD1. With V trimmed by 4 bases and J by 10 bases, 11 bases remained unmatched. This CDR3 comprises 14 residues. In germline, CDR1 is SGHNT, CDR2 YYREEE (reference sequence).

The chain links TRBV2 to TRBJ2-7; weak D call: TRBD2 (5 bases). The V gene lost 7 bases and the J gene lost 6 bases, with 13 bases spanning the gap. There are 12 residues in the CDR3. Germline lookup yields CDR1 SNHLY and CDR2 FYNNEI. The CDR3 DNA follows: TGTGCCAGCATCGGAACGGGGTCCGAGCAGTACTTC. Protein sequence: CASIGTGSEQYF.

This rearrangement joins TRBV5-1 to TRBJ1-1, with 7 positions matching TRBD1. After removal of 3 bases from V and 11 bases from J, the junction contained 10 bases not matched to a gene. CDR3 length equals 13 residues. CDR1 and CDR2 (germline): SGHRS, YFSETQ. CDR3 amino acids: CASSSDRVEKAFF. The CDR3 DNA follows: TGCGCCAGCAGCTCCGACAGGGTGGAAAAGGCTTTCTTT. Full variable domain (missing parts from reference TRBV5-1 and TRBJ1-1): KAGVTQTPRYLIKTRGQQVTLSCSPISGHRSVSWYQQTPGQGLQFLFEYFSETQRNKGNFPGRFSGRQFSNSRSEMNVSTLELGDSALYLCASSSDRVEKAFFGQGTRLTVV.

The chain couples TRBV5-1 to TRBJ2-1; no clear D. Germline-derived CDR1 and CDR2 are SGHRS and YFSETQ. The V gene lost 3 bases and the J gene lost 7 bases, with 5 bases spanning the gap. The CDR3 has 11 amino acids. The CDR3 DNA sequence: TGCGCCAGCAGCTACATGAATGAGCAGTTCTTC. This encodes CASSYMNEQFF.

J is TRBJ2-1 and V is TRBV9; D is uncertain. Germline CDR1 SGDLS, CDR2 YYNGEE. V was trimmed by 3 bases and J by 4 bases, leaving 8 bases between them. This CDR3 contains 13 residues. CDR3 nucleotide sequence: TGTGCCAGCAGCGGTCTACCATACAATGAGCAGTTCTTC. As protein: CASSGLPYNEQFF.

The chain has TRBV9 and TRBJ2-5; D might be TRBD2 (6 bases). The V end lost 0 bases, the J end lost 5 bases, and 11 bases lay between the germline ends. This CDR3 has 14 amino acids. Germline CDR1 and CDR2: SGDLS and YYNGEE. The CDR3 nucleotides are TGTGCCAGCAGCGTAGCGGGAGATAGGGAGACCCAGTACTTC. It is translated as CASSVAGDRETQYF.

The chain recombines TRBV30 with TRBJ2-7; tentative D call: TRBD2 (5 bases). Trimming stripped 2 bases from V and 7 bases from J, with 15 bases between. Germline CDR1 and CDR2: GTSNPN and SVGIG (reference sequence). The length of the CDR3 is 13 residues. In DNA form, the CDR3 reads TGTGCCTGGAGTAATGACTATGCCGGGGAGCAGTACTTC. Protein sequence: CAWSNDYAGEQYF.

This chain joins TRBV30 and TRBJ1-5; weak D call: TRBD1 (5 bases). The CDR3 runs 13 residues. V dropped 5 bases and J dropped 0 bases, with 8 bases sitting between them. CDR1 GTSNPN and CDR2 SVGIG come from the germline V gene (reference sequence). CDR3 region: CAWGTDSNQPQHF. Here the CDR3 DNA reads TGTGCCTGGGGGACGGATAGCAATCAGCCCCAGCATTTT.

J is TRBJ2-5 and V is TRBV7-2; unclear D gene. CDR3 size: 14 residues. The V and J ends lost 2 bases and 7 bases respectively, with 14 bases between them. Germline lookup yields CDR1 SGHTA and CDR2 FQGNSA. This CDR3 is CASSLTQLVGTQYF. The CDR3 DNA reads as TGTGCCAGCAGCTTAACTCAATTAGTAGGGACCCAGTACTTC.

This clone was detected only a few times. The chain links TRBV7-2 to TRBJ1-2; D remains ambiguous. Trimming took 1 base from V and 8 from J, leaving 14 bases between them. CDR1 and CDR2 (germline): SGHTA, FQGNSA. This CDR3 contains 14 residues. As DNA, the CDR3 is TGTGCCAGCAGCTTAGGGGCAGGTGGAAGGGGCTACACCTTC. This sequence encodes CASSLGAGGRGYTF.

The V call is TRBV7-2, the J call TRBJ2-1, with 12 bases aligning to TRBD2. Germline-derived CDR1 and CDR2 are SGHTA and FQGNSA. The trim removed 2 bases at V and 6 bases at J, leaving 2 bases unmatched. The CDR3 runs to 15 residues. In DNA form, the CDR3 reads TGTGCCAGCAGCTTACTAGCGGGGGGGCCCAATGAGCAGTTCTTC. It yields the protein CASSLLAGGPNEQFF.

This rearrangement joins TRBV25-1 to TRBJ2-7, with D unresolved. V dropped 6 bases and J dropped 2 bases, with 8 bases sitting between them. The CDR3 sequence is 12 residues long. From germline, CDR1 is MGHDK and CDR2 SYGVNS. This CDR3 is CASSRVTYEQYF. The CDR3 DNA reads TGTGCCAGCAGCAGAGTAACCTACGAGCAGTACTTC.

The chain joins TRBV7-2 to TRBJ2-7, with TRBD2 matching over 8 bases. Per the germline V gene, CDR1 is SGHTA and CDR2 is FQGNSA. The CDR3 is 14 amino acids. Trimming cost V 5 bases and J 2 bases; bases outside gene matches: 5. CDR3 loop: CASSQRGPPYEQYF. The CDR3 nucleotides are TGTGCCAGCAGCCAGCGGGGGCCTCCCTACGAGCAGTACTTC.

The V gene is TRBV19, the J gene TRBJ1-2, with unresolved D. The V gene's germline CDR1 is LNHDA and CDR2 SQIVND (reference sequence). The CDR3 has 12 residues. Trimming took 7 bases from V and 2 from J, leaving 8 bases between them. Written as DNA, the CDR3 is TGTGCCAGTATGTGGGGAAACTATGGCTACACCTTC. Residues: CASMWGNYGYTF. The whole variable domain, remainder taken from reference TRBV19 and TRBJ1-2, is DGGITQSPKYLFRKEGQNVTLSCEQNLNHDAMYWYRQDPGQGLRLIYYSQIVNDFQKGDIAEGYSVSREKKESFPLTVTSAQKNPTAFYLCASMWGNYGYTFGSGTRLTVV.

The J gene is TRBJ1-5, the V gene TRBV6-5; no reliable D call. This CDR3 has 14 residues. Deletions cut 6 bases from V and 3 bases from J, with 12 bases between. Per germline, CDR1 MNHEY and CDR2 SVGAGI. The CDR3: CASRGGRINQPQHF. In DNA, the CDR3 is TGTGCCAGCAGGGGAGGTAGAATCAATCAGCCCCAGCATTTT.

V gene TRBV18 combines with J gene TRBJ1-1; D is perhaps TRBD1 (6 bases). Germline assignment: CDR1 KGHSH and CDR2 LQKENI. The CDR3 runs to 14 residues. V lost 2 bases, J lost 3 bases, and 10 bases lay in between. CDR3 bases: TGTGCCAGCTCACCAGGGAGGGGGGACACTGAAGCTTTCTTT. It translates to CASSPGRGDTEAFF.

The chain is built from TRBV25-1 and TRBJ2-2; D may be TRBD1 (6 bases). V lost 3 bases and J 6 bases, leaving 20 bases between the germline ends. The CDR3 is made up of 17 amino acids. The germline gives CDR1 MGHDK, CDR2 SYGVNS. The CDR3 DNA is TGTGCCAGCAGTGACACCGGGACACACTCTTTGGCCGGGGAGCTGTTTTTT. As protein: CASSDTGTHSLAGELFF.

The rearrangement links TRBV6-2 or TRBV6-3 to TRBJ1-1; perhaps TRBD1 as D (5 bases). Germline V gives CDR1 MNHEY, CDR2 SVGEGT. V lost 6 bases and J 2 bases, leaving 10 bases between the germline ends. The CDR3 has 13 residues. The CDR3 protein is CASSMGGNTEAFF. The CDR3 region has the DNA TGTGCCAGCAGCATGGGGGGTAACACTGAAGCTTTCTTT.

The chain links TRBV12-3 or TRBV12-4 to TRBJ1-6; D is perhaps TRBD1 (5 bases). This CDR3 spans 13 amino acids. Trimming took off 5 bases at V and 10 bases at J, with 12 bases between the two ends. CDR3 in DNA: TGTGCCAGCAGTCTAGGGGCCGGGTCACCCCTCCACTTT. Translation: CASSLGAGSPLHF.

This clone has more than one count but fewer than ten. The gene calls are TRBV5-4 and TRBJ1-1; tentative D call: TRBD1 (5 bases). The germline V gene has CDR1 SGHNT and CDR2 YYREEE (reference sequence). The V end lost 4 bases, the J end lost 11 bases, and 18 bases lay between the germline ends. The CDR3 sequence is 13 residues long. CDR3 coding DNA: TGTGCCAGCAGCCCGCGCGGGGGGGGTAACGCTTTCTTT. Its translation is CASSPRGGGNAFF.

The J gene is TRBJ2-7, the V gene TRBV10-1, with D unresolved. Germline loops: CDR1 WNHNN, CDR2 SYGVQD (reference sequence). V lost 2 bases, J lost 8 bases, and 13 bases lay in between. The CDR3 runs 13 residues. The CDR3 protein is CASSEGLEVKQYF. Here the CDR3 DNA reads TGCGCCAGCAGTGAGGGTCTGGAAGTGAAGCAGTACTTC.

The chain is built from TRBV15 and TRBJ1-2; D gene ambiguous. Between the trimmed V and J ends, which lost 5 bases and 8 bases, there was a span of 12 bases. Per the germline V gene, CDR1 is LNHNV and CDR2 is YYDKDF (reference sequence). This CDR3 comprises 12 residues. The CDR3 here is CATSQPFGGYTF. CDR3 DNA: TGTGCCACCAGCCAACCTTTTGGAGGCTACACCTTC.

This clone was observed a few times. This chain uses TRBV2 with TRBJ1-2, with TRBD1 matching 8 bases. Germline V gene data show CDR1 as SNHLY and CDR2 as FYNNEI. The CDR3 has 15 residues. The J segment lost 3 bases and the V segment lost 6 bases, leaving 9 bases of the junction unmatched. The CDR3 DNA is TGTGCCAGCAGAGCGAACAGGGGGAGGGACTATGGCTACACCTTC. Protein sequence: CASRANRGRDYGYTF.

The gene calls are TRBV9 and TRBJ2-1; a weak D match, TRBD1 (6 bases). The ends were cut back, 0 bases at V and 9 bases at J, with 28 bases in the middle. Germline lookup yields CDR1 SGDLS and CDR2 YYNGEE. This CDR3 contains 19 residues. The CDR3: CASSVEGDTGFCVGLEQFF. For the CDR3, the DNA is TGTGCCAGCAGCGTAGAGGGGGACACAGGTTTTTGTGTCGGCCTTGAGCAGTTCTTC.

The rearrangement uses TRBV5-4 and TRBJ2-7, with 9 bases identical to TRBD1. V shed 2 bases and J 2 bases; nucleotides not matched to a gene: 2. Germline CDR1 and CDR2: SGHNT and YYREEE (reference sequence). The CDR3 contains 14 residues. In DNA form, the CDR3 reads TGTGCCAGCAGCTTTGGGACAGGGCCCTACGAGCAGTACTTC. The encoded protein is CASSFGTGPYEQYF.

The V call is TRBV6-5, the J call TRBJ1-5; D is possibly TRBD1 (5 bases). This CDR3 is built from 14 residues. Germline CDR1 is MNHEY and CDR2 is SVGAGI. The V gene lost 2 bases and the J gene lost 8 bases, with 13 bases spanning the gap. Here the CDR3 reads CASSYGQGIEPQHF. In nucleotides, the CDR3 is TGTGCCAGCAGTTACGGGCAGGGCATAGAGCCCCAGCATTTT.

In its sample, this clone was seen once. The V and J genes are TRBV28 and TRBJ2-7; 13 bases fit TRBD2. Germline values: CDR1 MDHEN, CDR2 SYDVKM. CDR3 size: 17 residues. With 5 bases clipped from V and 7 bases from J, the junction kept 14 bases outside the gene matches. CDR3 protein: CASSPTAGLAGVWEQYF. CDR3 sequence (DNA): TGTGCCAGCAGTCCCACGGCTGGACTAGCGGGAGTTTGGGAGCAGTACTTC.

The chain links TRBV5-1 to TRBJ1-1; D not resolved. The CDR3 totals 14 residues. Germline CDR1 SGHRS, CDR2 YFSETQ. Between the trimmed V and J ends, which lost 0 bases and 1 base, there was a span of 7 bases. The CDR3 DNA reads as TGCGCCAGCAGCTTGGCGGCGCCGAACACTGAAGCTTTCTTT. It yields the protein CASSLAAPNTEAFF.